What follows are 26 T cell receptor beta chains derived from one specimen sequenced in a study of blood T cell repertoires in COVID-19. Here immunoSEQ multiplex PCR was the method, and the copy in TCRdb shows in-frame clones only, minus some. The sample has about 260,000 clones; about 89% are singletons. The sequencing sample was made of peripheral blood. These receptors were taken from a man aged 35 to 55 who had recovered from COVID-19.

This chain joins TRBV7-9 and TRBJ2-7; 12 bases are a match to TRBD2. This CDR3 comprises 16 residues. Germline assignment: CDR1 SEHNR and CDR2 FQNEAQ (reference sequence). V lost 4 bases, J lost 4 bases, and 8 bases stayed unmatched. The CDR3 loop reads CASSSRLAGDRYEQYF. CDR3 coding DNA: TGTGCCAGCAGCTCAAGACTAGCGGGAGACAGGTACGAGCAGTACTTC.

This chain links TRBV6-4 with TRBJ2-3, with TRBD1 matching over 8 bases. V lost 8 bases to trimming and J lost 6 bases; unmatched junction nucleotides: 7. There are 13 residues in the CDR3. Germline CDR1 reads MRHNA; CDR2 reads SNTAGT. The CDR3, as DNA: TGTGCCAGCCGCGCAGGGGGCTCGGATACGCAGTATTTT. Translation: CASRAGGSDTQYF.

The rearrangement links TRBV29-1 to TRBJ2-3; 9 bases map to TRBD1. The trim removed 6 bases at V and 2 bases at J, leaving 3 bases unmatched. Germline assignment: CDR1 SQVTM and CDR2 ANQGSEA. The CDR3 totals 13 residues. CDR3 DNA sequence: TGCAGCGTCCGGACAGGGGCCACAGATACGCAGTATTTT. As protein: CSVRTGATDTQYF.

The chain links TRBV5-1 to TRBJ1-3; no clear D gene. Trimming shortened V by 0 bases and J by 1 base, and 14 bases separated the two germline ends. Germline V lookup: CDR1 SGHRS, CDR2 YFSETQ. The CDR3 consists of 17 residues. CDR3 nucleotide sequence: TGCGCCAGCAGCTTGGCCACCCCCGCGGGGTCTGGAAACACCATATATTTT. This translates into CASSLATPAGSGNTIYF.

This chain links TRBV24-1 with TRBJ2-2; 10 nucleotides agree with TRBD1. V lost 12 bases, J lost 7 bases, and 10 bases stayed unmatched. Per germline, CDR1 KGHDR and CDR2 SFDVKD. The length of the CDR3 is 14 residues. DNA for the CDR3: TGTGCCCTTAAGACAGGGGGCTTGAGCGGGGAGCTGTTTTTT. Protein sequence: CALKTGGLSGELFF.

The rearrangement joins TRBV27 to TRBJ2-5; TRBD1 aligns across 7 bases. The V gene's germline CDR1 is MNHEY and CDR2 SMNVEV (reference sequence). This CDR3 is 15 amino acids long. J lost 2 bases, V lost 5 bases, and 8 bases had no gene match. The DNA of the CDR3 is TGTGCCAGCAGTCCACAGGGGTTGGGGCAAGAGACCCAGTACTTC. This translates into CASSPQGLGQETQYF.

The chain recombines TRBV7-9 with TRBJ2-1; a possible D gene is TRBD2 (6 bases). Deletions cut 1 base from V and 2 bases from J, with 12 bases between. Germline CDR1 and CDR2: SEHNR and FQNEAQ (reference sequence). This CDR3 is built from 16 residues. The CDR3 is CASSLGAGRTYNEQFF. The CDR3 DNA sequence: TGTGCCAGCAGCTTAGGGGCAGGGAGGACCTACAATGAGCAGTTCTTC. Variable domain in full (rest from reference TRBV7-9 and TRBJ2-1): DTGVSQNPRHKITKRGQNVTFRCDPISEHNRLYWYRQTLGQGPEFLTYFQNEAQLEKSRLLSDRFSAERPKGSFSTLEIQRTEQGDSAMYLCASSLGAGRTYNEQFFGPGTRLTVL.

CDR3 in DNA: TGTGCCAGCAGTGAAGAGGAGGGGGCCAGCTACGAGCAGTACTTC. Its translation: CASSEEEGASYEQYF. V is TRBV6-1 and J is TRBJ2-7, with D maybe TRBD1 (7 bases). CDR3 size: 15 residues. The V gene's germline CDR1 is MNHNS and CDR2 SASEGT. Deletions cut 1 base from V and 3 bases from J, with 13 bases between.

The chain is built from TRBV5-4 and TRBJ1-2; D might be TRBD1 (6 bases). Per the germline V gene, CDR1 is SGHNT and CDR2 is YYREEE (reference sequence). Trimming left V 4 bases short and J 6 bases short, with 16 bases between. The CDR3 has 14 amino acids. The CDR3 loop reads CASSEGVGRDGYTF. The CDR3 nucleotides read TGTGCCAGCAGCGAGGGGGTCGGTAGGGATGGCTACACCTTC.

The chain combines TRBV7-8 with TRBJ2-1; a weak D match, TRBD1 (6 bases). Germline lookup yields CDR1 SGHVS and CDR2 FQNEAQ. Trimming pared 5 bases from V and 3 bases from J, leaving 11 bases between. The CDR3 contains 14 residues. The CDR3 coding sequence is TGTGCCAGCAGCCTAGGACAGAGCTACAATGAGCAGTTCTTC. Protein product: CASSLGQSYNEQFF.

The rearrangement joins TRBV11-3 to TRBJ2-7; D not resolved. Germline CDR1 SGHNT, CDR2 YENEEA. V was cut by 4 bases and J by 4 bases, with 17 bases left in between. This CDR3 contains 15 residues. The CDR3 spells CASSSPPGDIYEQYF. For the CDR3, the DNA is TGTGCCAGCAGCTCCCCACCCGGAGATATTTACGAGCAGTACTTC.

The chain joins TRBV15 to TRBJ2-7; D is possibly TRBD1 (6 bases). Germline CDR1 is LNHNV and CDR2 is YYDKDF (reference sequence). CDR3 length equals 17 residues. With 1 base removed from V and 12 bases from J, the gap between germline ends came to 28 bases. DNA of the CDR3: TGTGCCACCAGCAGAGGAGGGGGTGATGAGATCTCTCGACGCAGGTACTTC. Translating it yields CATSRGGGDEISRRRYF.

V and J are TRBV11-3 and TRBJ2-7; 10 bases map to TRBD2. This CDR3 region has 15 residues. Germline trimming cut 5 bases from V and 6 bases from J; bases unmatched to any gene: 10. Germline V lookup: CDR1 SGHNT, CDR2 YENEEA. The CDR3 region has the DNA TGTGCCAGCAGCCCCATAGCGGGGGGCCACGGCGAGCAGTACTTC. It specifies CASSPIAGGHGEQYF. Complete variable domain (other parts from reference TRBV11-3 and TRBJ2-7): EAGVVQSPRYKIIEKKQPVAFWCNPISGHNTLYWYLQNLGQGPELLIRYENEEAVDDSQLPKDRFSAERLKGVDSTLKIQPAELGDSAVYLCASSPIAGGHGEQYFGPGTRLTVT.

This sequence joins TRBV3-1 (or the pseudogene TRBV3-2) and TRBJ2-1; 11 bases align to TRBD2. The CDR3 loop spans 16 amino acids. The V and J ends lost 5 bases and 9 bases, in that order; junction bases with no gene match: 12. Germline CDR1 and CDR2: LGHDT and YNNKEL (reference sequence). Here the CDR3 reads CASSDRRLAGPVEQFF. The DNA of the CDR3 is TGTGCCAGCAGCGACCGCAGACTAGCGGGACCGGTTGAGCAGTTCTTC.

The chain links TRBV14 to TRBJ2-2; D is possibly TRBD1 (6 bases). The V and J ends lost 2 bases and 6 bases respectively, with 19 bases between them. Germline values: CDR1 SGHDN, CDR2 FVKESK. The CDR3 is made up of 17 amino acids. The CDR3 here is CASSQMSPTGRPGELFF. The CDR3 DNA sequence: TGTGCCAGCAGCCAAATGTCTCCCACAGGGCGCCCCGGGGAGCTGTTTTTT. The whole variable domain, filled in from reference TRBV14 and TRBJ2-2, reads EAGVTQFPSHSVIEKGQTVTLRCDPISGHDNLYWYRRVMGKEIKFLLHFVKESKQDESGMPNNRFLAERTGGTYSTLKVQPAELEDSGVYFCASSQMSPTGRPGELFFGEGSRLTVL.

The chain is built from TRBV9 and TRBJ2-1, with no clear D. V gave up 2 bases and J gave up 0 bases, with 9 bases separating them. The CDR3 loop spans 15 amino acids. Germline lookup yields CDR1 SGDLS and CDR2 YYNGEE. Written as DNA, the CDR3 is TGTGCCAGCAGCGTTGACAAGAACTCCTACAATGAGCAGTTCTTC. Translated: CASSVDKNSYNEQFF.

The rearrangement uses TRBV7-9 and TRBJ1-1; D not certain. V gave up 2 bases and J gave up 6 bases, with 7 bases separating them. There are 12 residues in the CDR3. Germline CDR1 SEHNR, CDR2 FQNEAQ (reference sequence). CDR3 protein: CASSLPLAEAFF. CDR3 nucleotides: TGTGCCAGCAGCTTACCCCTCGCTGAAGCTTTCTTT.

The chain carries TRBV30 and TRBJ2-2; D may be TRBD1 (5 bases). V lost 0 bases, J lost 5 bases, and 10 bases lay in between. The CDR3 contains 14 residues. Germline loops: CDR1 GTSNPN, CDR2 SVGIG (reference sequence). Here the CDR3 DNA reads TGTGCCTGGAGTGTACTCCAGGGAACCGGGGAGCTGTTTTTT. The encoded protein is CAWSVLQGTGELFF.

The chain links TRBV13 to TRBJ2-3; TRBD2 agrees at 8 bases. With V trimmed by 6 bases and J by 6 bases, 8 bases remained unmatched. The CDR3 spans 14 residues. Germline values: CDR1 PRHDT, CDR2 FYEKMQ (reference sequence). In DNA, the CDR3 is TGTGCCAGCAGGTGGCGGGGGGCCGGGGATACGCAGTATTTT. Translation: CASRWRGAGDTQYF.

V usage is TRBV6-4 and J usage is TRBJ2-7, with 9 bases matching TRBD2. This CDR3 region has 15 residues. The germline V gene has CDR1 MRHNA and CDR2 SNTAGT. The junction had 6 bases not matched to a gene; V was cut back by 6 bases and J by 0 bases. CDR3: CASSLTAGGSYEQYF. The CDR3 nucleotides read TGTGCCAGCAGCCTCACAGCGGGAGGCTCCTACGAGCAGTACTTC.

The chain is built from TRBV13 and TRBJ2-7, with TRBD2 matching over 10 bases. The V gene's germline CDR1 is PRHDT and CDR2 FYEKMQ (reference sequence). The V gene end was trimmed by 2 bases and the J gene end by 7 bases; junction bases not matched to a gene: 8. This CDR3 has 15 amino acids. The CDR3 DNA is TGTGCCAGCAGCTTAAAAGCGGGAGGGTTTGGGGAGCAGTACTTC. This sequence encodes CASSLKAGGFGEQYF.

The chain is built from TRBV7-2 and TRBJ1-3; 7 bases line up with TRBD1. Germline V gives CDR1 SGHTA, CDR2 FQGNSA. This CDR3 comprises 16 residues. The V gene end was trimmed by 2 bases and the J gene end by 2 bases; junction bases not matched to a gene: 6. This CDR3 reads CASSLPPQGTGNTIYF. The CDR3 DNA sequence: TGTGCCAGCAGCTTACCCCCACAGGGGACTGGAAACACCATATATTTT.

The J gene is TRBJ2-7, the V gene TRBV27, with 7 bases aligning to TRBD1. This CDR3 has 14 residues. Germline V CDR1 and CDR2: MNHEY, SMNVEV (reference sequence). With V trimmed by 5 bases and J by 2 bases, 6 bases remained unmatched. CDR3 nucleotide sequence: TGTGCCAGCAGTCGGGGACAGTTAACCTACGAGCAGTACTTC. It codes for CASSRGQLTYEQYF.

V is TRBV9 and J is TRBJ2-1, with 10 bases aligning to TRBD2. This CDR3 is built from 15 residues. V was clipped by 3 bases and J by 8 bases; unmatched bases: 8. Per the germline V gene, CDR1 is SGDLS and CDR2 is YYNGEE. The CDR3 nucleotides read TGTGCCAGCAGCGGAAGCGGGAGGGCCTTCGATGAGCAGTTCTTC. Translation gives CASSGSGRAFDEQFF.

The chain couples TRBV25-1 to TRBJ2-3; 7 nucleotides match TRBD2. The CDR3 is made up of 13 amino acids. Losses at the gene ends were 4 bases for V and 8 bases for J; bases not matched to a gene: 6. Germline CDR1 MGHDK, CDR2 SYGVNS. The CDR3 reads CASSAPGGGTQYF. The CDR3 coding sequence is TGTGCCAGCAGTGCCCCTGGGGGGGGTACGCAGTATTTT.

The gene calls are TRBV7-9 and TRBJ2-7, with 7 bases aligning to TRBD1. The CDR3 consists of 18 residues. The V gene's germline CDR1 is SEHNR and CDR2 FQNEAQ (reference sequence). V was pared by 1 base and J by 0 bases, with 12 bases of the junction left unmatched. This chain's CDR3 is CASSLGRGQRGGSYEQYF. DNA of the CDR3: TGTGCCAGCAGCTTAGGCAGGGGACAGCGCGGCGGCTCCTACGAGCAGTACTTC.